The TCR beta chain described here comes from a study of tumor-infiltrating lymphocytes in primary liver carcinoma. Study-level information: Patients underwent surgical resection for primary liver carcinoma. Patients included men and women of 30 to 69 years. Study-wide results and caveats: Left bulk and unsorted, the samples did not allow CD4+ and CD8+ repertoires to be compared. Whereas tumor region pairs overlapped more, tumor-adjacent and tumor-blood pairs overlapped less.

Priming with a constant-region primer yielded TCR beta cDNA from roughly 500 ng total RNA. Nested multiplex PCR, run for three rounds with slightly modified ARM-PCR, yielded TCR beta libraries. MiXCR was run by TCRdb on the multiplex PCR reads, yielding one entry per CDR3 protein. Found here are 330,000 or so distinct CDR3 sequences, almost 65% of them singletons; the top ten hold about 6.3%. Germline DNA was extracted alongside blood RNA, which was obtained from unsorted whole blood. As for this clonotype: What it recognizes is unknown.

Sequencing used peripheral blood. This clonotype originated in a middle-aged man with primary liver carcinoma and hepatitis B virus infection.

CDR3 region: CASSYTGYNEQFF. CDR3 DNA sequence: TGTGCCAGCAGCTACACAGGATACAATGAGCAGTTCTTC. The chain recombines TRBV5-6 with TRBJ2-1; D might be TRBD1 (5 bases). The CDR3 spans 13 residues. The V end was cut by 3 bases, the J end by 4 bases, with 8 bases between. CDR1 is SGHDT, CDR2 YYEEEE, per germline.